This T cell receptor (beta chain) came from a study of response to subunit inactivated influenza vaccine. TCRdb reprocessed the RT-PCR reads with MiXCR, giving one entry per CDR3 protein. The sample shows about 500,000 distinct CDR3 sequences, 16% of them seen only once. Study-level points and caveats: The authors put forward the suggestion that each seasonal influenza vaccination may bring in only a limited number of new T cells.

The ends were cut back, 0 bases at V and 0 bases at J, with 9 bases in the middle. Germline V lookup: CDR1 SGHNT, CDR2 YYREEE (reference sequence). The CDR3 length is 16 residues. This clonotype has more than one count but fewer than ten. The antigen is undetermined. V gene TRBV5-4 combines with J gene TRBJ2-2; no clear D gene. The sample in question was CD4+ T cells sorted from PBMCs, obtained roughly 24 months after vaccination. The receptor was derived from a man aged 45-69 years who received an inactivated influenza vaccine. The CDR3 loop reads CASSLGPASNTGELFF. The CDR3 DNA reads as TGTGCCAGCAGCTTGGGCCCAGCTTCGAACACCGGGGAGCTGTTTTTT.